The entry below describes one TCR beta chain. Both TRBC1 and TRBC2 were covered by a beta constant-region primer of two equimolar oligonucleotides. MiXCR, applied by TCRdb to the UMI-ligation and nested PCR reads, yields one record per CDR3 protein. The sample carries 150,000 or so distinct CDR3 sequences, about 17% recorded once. The V end lost 0 bases, the J end lost 0 bases, and 6 bases lay between the germline ends. The CDR3 extends over 15 amino acids. The V gene's germline CDR1 is SGHVS and CDR2 FNYEAQ. The data are from a study of naive and memory T cell subsets. Sequenced: naive CD4+ T cells from blood. The rearrangement uses TRBV7-6 and TRBJ1-5; D uncertain. The TCR comes from a human donor in good health. CDR3 in DNA: TGTGCCAGCAGCTTAGCGCCGAGTAGCAATCAGCCCCAGCATTTT. It yields the protein CASSLAPSSNQPQHF.